The clone carrying this T cell receptor beta chain was seen more than once but under ten times. What it recognizes is unknown. With V trimmed by 6 bases and J by 8 bases, 8 bases remained unmatched. The CDR3 runs to 14 residues. CDR1 is MNHEY and CDR2 is SVGAGI in the germline V gene. This sample was taken from a study of T cell responses to AZD1222 COVID-19 vaccine. Points from the study as a whole: Epitopes outside B.1.351 and B.1.1.7 mutated regions reportedly drew nearly half of spike TCRs. Vaccine-associated CD4 TCRs spanned spike, dominant at 160-218 and 743-854.

Using immunoSEQ multiplex PCR, the repertoire was profiled, and TCRdb retains in-frame clones only, with some absent. The table lists more than 60,000 clones, about 80% of them singletons. The sequences come from peripheral blood, collected 28 days after the second AZD1222 dose. This clonotype was sampled from an adult who received the AZD1222 COVID-19 vaccine. The chain carries TRBV6-5 and TRBJ1-3, with 9 bases fitting TRBD1. The CDR3 DNA reads as TGTGCCAGCAGGACCGGGACAGGGACGGACACCATATATTTT. It yields the protein CASRTGTGTDTIYF.